Presented here are 9 T cell receptor beta chains from one specimen sequenced in a study of cytomegalovirus exposure and HLA in healthy donors. PCR involved 60 Vbeta and 13 Jbeta primers. Assay used: immunoSEQ multiplex PCR; TCRdb lists only in-frame clones, some missing. The table shows 150,000 to 200,000 clones, with roughly 80% occurring only once. The sequencing input was PBMCs. The source of these receptors is a man between 25 and 39 years old in good health and CMV-seronegative.

The V gene is TRBV15, the J gene TRBJ1-1; D not certain. The V end was cut by 9 bases, the J end by 5 bases, with 13 bases between. The germline gives CDR1 LNHNV, CDR2 YYDKDF (reference sequence). CDR3 length: 12 residues. CDR3 in DNA: TGTGCCACTGGCGGGGATTGGACTGAAGCTTTCTTT. It is translated as CATGGDWTEAFF.

The CDR3 nucleotides read TGTGCCAGCAGCCGACTAGCCTGGGGCGAGCAGTACTTC. Translating it yields CASSRLAWGEQYF. The V and J genes are TRBV11-3 and TRBJ2-7, with 7 bases lining up with TRBD2. Germline V gene sequence: CDR1 SGHNT, CDR2 YENEEA. CDR3 length: 13 amino acids. The V gene end was trimmed by 5 bases and the J gene end by 6 bases; junction bases not matched to a gene: 7.

The gene calls are TRBV2 and TRBJ1-2, with D unclear. V was trimmed by 2 bases and J by 2 bases, leaving 3 bases between them. This CDR3 comprises 12 residues. From germline, CDR1 is SNHLY and CDR2 FYNNEI. The CDR3 reads CASSEQNYGYTF. CDR3 bases: TGTGCCAGCAGTGAACAGAACTATGGCTACACCTTC.

The CDR3 nucleotides are TGTGCCAGCTCACCACTCCGGGGTGCCGGGGAGCTGTTTTTT. Translating it yields CASSPLRGAGELFF. The gene calls are TRBV18 and TRBJ2-2, with D maybe TRBD2 (5 bases). With 1 base removed from V and 6 bases from J, the gap between germline ends came to 9 bases. Germline lookup yields CDR1 KGHSH and CDR2 LQKENI. This CDR3 region has 14 residues.

The V gene is TRBV30, the J gene TRBJ2-1; 10 nucleotides line up with TRBD1. Trimming cost V 5 bases and J 8 bases; bases outside gene matches: 6. Looked up from germline, CDR1 is GTSNPN and CDR2 is SVGIG (reference sequence). The CDR3 is 13 residues long. DNA of the CDR3: TGTGCCTGGTCCCGGGACAGGGGAGATGAGCAGTTCTTC. It yields the protein CAWSRDRGDEQFF.

The table lists this clone with a count of one. CDR3: CASSRRGNTEAFF. CDR3 in DNA: TGTGCCAGCAGCCGGCGGGGTAACACTGAAGCTTTCTTT. The rearrangement links TRBV7-3 to TRBJ1-1, with no clear D. The germline gives CDR1 SGHTA, CDR2 FQGTGA. CDR3 length equals 13 residues. Trimming pared 5 bases from V and 2 bases from J, leaving 9 bases between.

The J gene is TRBJ2-7, the V gene TRBV6-1; TRBD1 might be the D (6 bases). CDR1 and CDR2 (germline): MNHNS, SASEGT. V was clipped by 8 bases and J by 0 bases, with 17 bases between them. The CDR3 has 15 residues. For the CDR3, the DNA is TGTGCCAGCTTGGGGGCATTCGGAAGCTCCTACGAGCAGTACTTC. Protein: CASLGAFGSSYEQYF.

The V call is TRBV7-6, the J call TRBJ2-7; TRBD1 matches at 9 bases. With V trimmed by 5 bases and J by 4 bases, 6 bases remained unmatched. The CDR3 runs to 14 residues. Germline values: CDR1 SGHVS, CDR2 FNYEAQ. The CDR3 here is CASSLDGTGYEQYF. The DNA of the CDR3 is TGTGCCAGCAGCCTAGATGGGACAGGGTACGAGCAGTACTTC.

This sequence joins TRBV4-2 and TRBJ2-1; 9 positions match TRBD2. V dropped 0 bases and J dropped 9; count of bases not matched to a gene: 9. The CDR3 covers 16 residues. Germline CDR1 LGHNA, CDR2 YNFKEQ. CDR3 in amino acids: CASSQEFGGRGGEQFF. For the CDR3, the DNA is TGTGCCAGCAGCCAAGAATTCGGGGGGCGGGGGGGTGAGCAGTTCTTC.